This T cell receptor (beta chain) was documented in a study of blood T cell repertoires in COVID-19. Study context: COVID-19 samples, acute and convalescent, were from the United States, Italy and Spain. Nucleic acid was either cDNA or gDNA, and it came from T cells, B-cell-depleted T cells, or PBMCs.

Study processing details: Scientists estimated how many nucleated cells there were by amplifying reference gene primers. Sequencing used immunoSEQ multiplex PCR; TCRdb keeps in-frame clones, though not all of them. Clone size and the V and J calls come from that table; the DNA yielded D and trimming. The table records fewer than 300,000 clones, 83% of them present only once. The CDR3 has 19 residues. V was clipped by 1 base and J by 0 bases, with 19 bases between them. The origin of this receptor is a woman aged 45-60 years who had recovered from COVID-19. The chain couples TRBV5-3 to TRBJ2-2; D remains ambiguous. TRBV5-3 is an ORF, and what it does is uncertain. The sample comprised peripheral blood. The CDR3 bases are TGTGCCAGAAGCTTGTGTTTAGGTGGGCGTAAGTCGAACACCGGGGAGCTGTTTTTT. Translated: CARSLCLGGRKSNTGELFF.